The 9 T cell receptor beta chains reported below all come from one sample, sequenced in a study of blood T cell repertoires in COVID-19. Data came from immunoSEQ multiplex PCR; TCRdb stores just in-frame clones and leaves some out. This sample has about 130,000 clones; 85% occur once, and the top ten carry more than 20%. The sequencing input was peripheral blood. These receptors all stem from a woman of 80 years or more with acute or convalescent COVID-19.

The chain joins TRBV19 to TRBJ1-5, with TRBD1 matching 10 bases. The CDR3 runs 17 residues. Trimming cost V 7 bases and J 9 bases; bases outside gene matches: 18. Per germline, CDR1 LNHDA and CDR2 SQIVND (reference sequence). CDR3 nucleotide sequence: TGTGCCAGTAACGCCGGACGGGGACAGGGGATGGGAGGGCCCCAGCATTTT. Translation: CASNAGRGQGMGGPQHF.

The chain recombines TRBV24-1 with TRBJ2-3, with TRBD1 as a possible D gene (6 bases). Germline loops: CDR1 KGHDR, CDR2 SFDVKD. Trimming cost V 7 bases and J 1 base, with 14 bases left between them. The CDR3 totals 15 residues. The CDR3 bases are TGTGCCACCAGCCTCCAGGGGACCCGCACAGATACGCAGTATTTT. It encodes CATSLQGTRTDTQYF.

This chain connects TRBV19 to TRBJ1-5; no clear D. The ends were cut back, 6 bases at V and 0 bases at J, with 6 bases in the middle. CDR1 is LNHDA and CDR2 is SQIVND in the germline V gene (reference sequence). The CDR3 contains 13 residues. The CDR3 reads CASSRNSNQPQHF. The DNA of the CDR3 is TGTGCCAGTAGCAGGAATAGCAATCAGCCCCAGCATTTT.

J is TRBJ2-7 and V is TRBV7-2, with a weak D call TRBD1 (6 bases). The germline V gene encodes CDR1 SGHTA and CDR2 FQGNSA. The CDR3 has 17 amino acids. V was trimmed by 7 bases and J by 0 bases, leaving 22 bases between them. For the CDR3, the DNA is TGTGCCAGCAAGGGGGATCTGGGTACGGGACGCTCCTACGAGCAGTACTTC. Protein sequence: CASKGDLGTGRSYEQYF.

The chain carries TRBV7-9 and TRBJ2-5; tentatively, D is TRBD2 (7 bases). The V end lost 1 base, the J end lost 5 bases, and 11 bases lay between the germline ends. Germline loops: CDR1 SEHNR, CDR2 FQNEAQ (reference sequence). CDR3 length: 14 amino acids. The CDR3 region is CASSLGGGAETQYF. CDR3 DNA sequence: TGTGCCAGCAGCTTAGGTGGGGGGGCTGAGACCCAGTACTTC.

This chain joins TRBV4-1 and TRBJ2-5; D is uncertain. V dropped 0 bases and J dropped 1 base, with 6 bases sitting between them. Germline loops: CDR1 MGHRA, CDR2 YSYEKL. The CDR3 is 14 amino acids. For the CDR3, the DNA is TGCGCCAGCAGCCAAGAGGCCATCCAAGAGACCCAGTACTTC. Protein: CASSQEAIQETQYF.

This clone turned up a few times. V gene TRBV20-1 combines with J gene TRBJ1-2; D not resolved. Trimming removed 6 bases from V and 7 bases from J, with 12 bases in between. Germline V CDR1 and CDR2: DFQATT, SNEGSKA (reference sequence). The CDR3 consists of 11 residues. The CDR3 sequence is CSASFEGGYTF. In DNA form, the CDR3 reads TGCAGTGCCTCTTTTGAGGGTGGCTACACCTTC.

This chain connects TRBV7-2 to TRBJ1-1; D is unclear. The CDR3 is 14 residues long. V shed 3 bases and J shed 0 bases, with 8 bases lying between them. Germline V gives CDR1 SGHTA, CDR2 FQGNSA. CDR3 DNA: TGTGCCAGCAGCTTGGTCGGGATGAACACTGAAGCTTTCTTT. Translating gives CASSLVGMNTEAFF.

The chain's CDR3 is CASSLQGANVLTF. As DNA, the CDR3 is TGTGCCAGCAGTTTACAAGGGGCCAACGTCCTGACTTTC. V is TRBV27 and J is TRBJ2-6, with D unresolved. This CDR3 is 13 amino acids long. The V end was cut by 2 bases, the J end by 4 bases, with 3 bases between. The V gene's germline CDR1 is MNHEY and CDR2 SMNVEV (reference sequence).